Each of the 2 T cell receptor beta chains below was sequenced from the same sample in a study of cytomegalovirus exposure and HLA in healthy donors. PCR involved 60 Vbeta and 13 Jbeta primers. Here immunoSEQ multiplex PCR was the method, and the copy in TCRdb shows in-frame clones only, minus some. Of about 82,000 clones listed, about 87% are singletons. Sequences were obtained from PBMCs. The receptors derive from a man younger than 35 in good health and CMV-seronegative.

The chain recombines TRBV28 with TRBJ1-1, with D perhaps TRBD1 (6 bases). Germline CDR1 MDHEN, CDR2 SYDVKM. Trimming left V 6 bases short and J 3 bases short, with 20 bases between. The CDR3 is made up of 16 amino acids. CDR3 in DNA: TGTGCCAGCAGAAACCAGGGGCAGGGAAGGGACACTGAAGCTTTCTTT. It yields the protein CASRNQGQGRDTEAFF.

V gene TRBV5-5 combines with J gene TRBJ2-5; D ambiguous. The J call is in doubt because the DNA end fits TRBJ2-7 better. This CDR3 is built from 13 residues. CDR1 and CDR2 from the germline V gene are SGHKS and YYEKEE (reference sequence). CDR3 sequence (DNA): TGTGCCAGCATCCAAGCCTCGTCCCGCGAGCAGTACTTC. Its protein product is CASIQASSREQYF.